This T cell receptor beta chain was sequenced in a study of blood T cell repertoires in COVID-19. Across the whole study: Whether acute or convalescent, the COVID-19 samples came from the United States, Italy and Spain. Sample material is recorded as cDNA or gDNA derived from T cells, B-cell-depleted T cells, or PBMCs.

The CDR3 is 14 amino acids. The germline V gene encodes CDR1 SGHRS and CDR2 YFSETQ. V shed 3 bases, J shed 6 bases, and the junction held 0 bases outside the gene matches. Study processing details: Amplifying reference gene primers gave estimates of nucleated cell counts. Data came from immunoSEQ multiplex PCR; TCRdb stores just in-frame clones and leaves some out. The V and J calls and clone size were taken over from that table, and D and trimming were inferred from the DNA. The table records 140,000 or so clones, over 70% of them present only once. V and J are TRBV5-1 and TRBJ1-6; 10 nucleotides match TRBD1. This clonotype was obtained from a man aged 45 to 65 with active or convalescent COVID-19. The sequencing input was peripheral blood. The CDR3 DNA sequence: TGCGCCAGCAGCTGGGACAGGGGTAATTCACCCCTCCACTTT. Protein product: CASSWDRGNSPLHF.